The rows below give T cell receptor beta chains drawn from one sample of a study of Ad26.COV2.S vaccination and SARS-CoV-2 variants. The protocol was immunoSEQ multiplex PCR, while the TCRdb copy is restricted to in-frame clones and leaves out a portion. This sample carries some 410,000 clones, around 92% of them seen once, and the ten largest clones take approximately 1.6%. The sequences come from peripheral blood, collected in a trial of Ad26.COV2.S vaccine versus placebo. Every receptor here comes from a person between 18 and 65 years old who received the Ad26.COV2.S COVID-19 vaccine or a placebo. Each CDR3 is given with its conserved first and last residue. A D gene is named only where the DNA matches it firmly. The size of a clone is reported for some rows only, either as once, few or many, or as a class for expanded clones.

>.|TRBJ2-7|TRBV5-8|TRBD1
CASSLDITGTDEQYF
TGTGCCAGCAGCTTGGATATCACCGGGACAGACGAGCAGTACTTC
>.|TRBJ2-1|TRBV6-2/TRBV6-3|TRBD2
CASSYSIRGGNEQFF
TGTGCCAGCAGTTACTCTATCCGGGGGGGCAATGAGCAGTTCTTC
>.|TRBJ2-5|TRBV30|.
CAWSDQETQYF
TGTGCCTGGAGTGACCAAGAGACCCAGTACTTC
>few|TRBJ1-3|TRBV7-9|.
CASSSGVGNTIYF
TGTGCCAGCAGCTCGGGGGTTGGAAACACCATATATTTT
>.|TRBJ1-5|TRBV28|.
CASSFSTVYIQPQHF
TGTGCCAGCAGTTTTTCGACAGTATACATACAGCCCCAGCATTTT
>once|TRBJ1-4|TRBV5-4|.
CASSFSANEKLFF
TGTGCCAGCAGCTTCTCTGCTAATGAAAAACTGTTTTTT
>.|TRBJ1-2|TRBV5-6|TRBD1
CASSLGTGMSGYTF
TGTGCCAGCAGCTTGGGGACAGGGATGAGTGGCTACACCTTC
>.|TRBJ2-3|TRBV9|TRBD2
CASSVALAGGPDTQYF
TGTGCCAGCAGCGTAGCTCTAGCGGGGGGTCCAGATACGCAGTATTTT
>.|TRBJ2-3|TRBV6-2/TRBV6-3|.
CASSRHLGVPFYTDTQYF
TGTGCCAGCAGTCGCCACTTGGGCGTCCCTTTTTACACAGATACGCAGTATTTT
>once|TRBJ2-6|TRBV6-2/TRBV6-3|TRBD1
CASSYGGTGRLDYSGANVLTF
TGTGCCAGCAGTTACGGGGGGACAGGCCGCTTGGATTACTCTGGGGCCAACGTCCTGACTTTC
>.|TRBJ2-7|TRBV7-2|.
CASSASLDRTRYEQYF
TGTGCCAGCAGCGCGAGCCTTGACAGGACACGCTACGAGCAGTACTTC
>.|TRBJ1-2|TRBV6-4|.
CASRRTLGSLGYTF
TGTGCCAGCCGGAGGACACTCGGATCCTTGGGCTACACCTTC
>once|TRBJ2-1|TRBV9|TRBD2
CASSPREGGYDEQFF
TGTGCCAGCAGCCCCCGGGAGGGGGGGTACGATGAGCAGTTCTTC
>.|TRBJ2-2|TRBV3-1/TRBV3-2|TRBD1
CASSQEADRTPTGELFF
TGTGCCAGCAGCCAAGAAGCGGACAGGACGCCCACCGGGGAGCTGTTTTTT
>.|TRBJ1-1|TRBV5-1|.
CASSSISWGTEAFF
TGCGCCAGCAGCTCGATTAGTTGGGGCACTGAAGCTTTCTTT
>.|TRBJ2-5|TRBV9|.
CASSMSGETQYF
TGTGCCAGCAGCATGAGTGGGGAGACCCAGTACTTC
>.|TRBJ2-1|TRBV4-3|TRBD1
CASSHQTGALYNEQFF
TGCGCCAGCAGCCACCAAACAGGGGCCCTCTACAATGAGCAGTTCTTC
>.|TRBJ1-6|TRBV14|.
CASSRSGFSSYNSPLHF
TGTGCCAGCAGCCGATCAGGGTTTAGCTCCTATAATTCACCCCTCCACTTT
>.|TRBJ2-5|TRBV5-1|TRBD2
CASSWRGGEETQYF
TGCGCCAGCAGTTGGCGGGGGGGAGAGGAGACCCAGTACTTC
>.|TRBJ1-1|TRBV11-2|.
CASSFGGLGTEAFF
TGTGCCAGCAGCTTCGGGGGGCTGGGCACTGAAGCTTTCTTT
>.|TRBJ2-4|TRBV6-2/TRBV6-3|TRBD2
CASSFRPSGGVAKNIQYF
TGTGCCAGCAGTTTCCGACCGAGCGGGGGGGTAGCCAAAAACATTCAGTACTTC
>.|TRBJ2-7|TRBV7-8|.
CASSSTGFYEQYF
TGTGCCAGCAGCTCAACAGGGTTTTACGAGCAGTACTTC
>.|TRBJ1-5|TRBV10-3|TRBD1
CAIRGTGGNQPQHF
TGTGCCATCAGGGGGACAGGGGGCAATCAGCCCCAGCATTTT
>.|TRBJ2-7|TRBV14|TRBD2
CASSQYPGGEQYF
TGTGCCAGCAGCCAATACCCGGGGGGGGAGCAGTACTTC
>.|TRBJ1-4|TRBV28|.
CASSARGGTTNEKLFF
TGTGCCAGCAGTGCTCGGGGGGGAACAACTAATGAAAAACTGTTTTTT
>.|TRBJ1-4|TRBV4-1|.
CASSHPRSTGGEKLFF
TGCGCCAGCAGCCACCCGAGGTCGACAGGAGGGGAAAAACTGTTTTTT
>.|TRBJ2-7|TRBV10-3|TRBD2
CAISESASGDPYEQYF
TGTGCCATCAGTGAGTCCGCTAGCGGGGACCCCTACGAGCAGTACTTC
>.|TRBJ2-3|TRBV2|TRBD2
CASSVRVGLAGLNTQYF
TGTGCCAGCAGTGTAAGGGTGGGGCTAGCGGGGTTGAATACGCAGTATTTT
>.|TRBJ1-2|TRBV4-1|.
CASSPDSNYGYTF
TGCGCCAGCAGCCCGGACAGCAACTATGGCTACACCTTC
>.|TRBJ2-3|TRBV6-5|.
CASSTRGSTDTQYF
TGTGCCAGCAGCACTAGGGGAAGCACAGATACGCAGTATTTT
>.|TRBJ1-1|TRBV11-2|TRBD1
CASSSTGRNTEAFF
TGTGCCAGCAGCTCGACAGGGAGGAACACTGAAGCTTTCTTT
>.|TRBJ1-1|TRBV6-5|.
CASSYSNHPGRTEAFF
TGTGCCAGCAGTTACTCGAATCATCCGGGAAGAACTGAAGCTTTCTTT
>.|TRBJ2-7|TRBV4-3|.
CASSQDWRGLYEQYF
TGCGCCAGCAGCCAAGATTGGCGGGGCTTATACGAGCAGTACTTC
>.|TRBJ1-2|TRBV5-5|TRBD1
CASSPGMGQGAFYDGYTF
TGTGCCAGCAGCCCTGGTATGGGACAGGGGGCGTTTTACGATGGCTACACCTTC
>.|TRBJ2-4|TRBV7-9|.
CASSTTYIGPLAKNIQYF
TGTGCCAGCAGCACCACCTACATAGGTCCCTTAGCCAAAAACATTCAGTACTTC
>.|TRBJ2-2|TRBV5-4|.
CASSRQGTTGELFF
TGTGCCAGCAGCCGGCAGGGGACCACCGGGGAGCTGTTTTTT
>.|TRBJ2-6|TRBV5-4|.
CASSSQENGANVLTF
TGTGCCAGCAGCTCACAGGAAAACGGGGCCAACGTCCTGACTTTC
>.|TRBJ1-4|TRBV27|.
CASSSQGMGEKLFF
TGTGCCAGCAGTTCACAGGGAATGGGTGAAAAACTGTTTTTT
>.|TRBJ2-5|TRBV14|TRBD2
CASSQDLVTSGGLATQYF
TGTGCCAGCAGCCAAGATCTGGTGACTAGCGGGGGGCTTGCGACCCAGTACTTC
>.|TRBJ2-7|TRBV29-1|TRBD1
CSVESGQGASYEQYF
TGCAGCGTTGAATCAGGACAGGGGGCCTCCTACGAGCAGTACTTC
>once|TRBJ2-5|TRBV25-1|.
CASSSTQEGRNQETQYF
TGTGCCAGCAGTTCTACGCAGGAGGGCAGAAATCAAGAGACCCAGTACTTC
>.|TRBJ1-1|TRBV19|TRBD1
CASSATGGALSEAFF
TGTGCCAGTAGTGCGACAGGGGGGGCATTGTCTGAAGCTTTCTTT
>.|TRBJ1-3|TRBV7-8|TRBD1
CASSSGTGISGNTIYF
TGTGCCAGCAGCTCCGGGACAGGGATCTCTGGAAACACCATATATTTT
>.|TRBJ1-6|TRBV27|.
CASSLIFLNSPLHF
TGTGCCAGCAGTTTAATCTTCCTTAATTCACCCCTCCACTTT